This T cell receptor (beta chain) was sequenced during a study of human thymus T cells. Study observations and caveats: Thymic and blood repertoires appeared to carry a bias in their V and J gene usage.

Healthy Finnish infants undergoing corrective surgery for congenital heart defects were the donors. Half of the eight donors gave roughly 0.5-1 mL blood during surgery. No fixed cell number was used; all available blood leukocytes supplied DNA. CDR1 and CDR2 from the germline V gene are SGDLS and YYNGEE. The CDR3 runs 15 residues. Unmatched junction bases numbered 6, after V lost 2 bases and J lost 6 bases. Only in-frame clones appear in the TCRdb table, and some are missing; sequencing was by immunoSEQ multiplex PCR. The profile shows tens of thousands of clones, approximately 93% of them singletons. A word on this clone: Its specificity is unknown.

The receptor comes from a boy in the first two years of life with a congenital heart defect but otherwise immunologically healthy. The chain employs TRBV9 and TRBJ2-5; 11 positions agree with TRBD2. Sequences were obtained from blood. CDR3 residues: CASSVLAGGPQTQYF. CDR3 DNA sequence: TGTGCCAGCAGCGTTTTAGCGGGGGGGCCTCAGACCCAGTACTTC.